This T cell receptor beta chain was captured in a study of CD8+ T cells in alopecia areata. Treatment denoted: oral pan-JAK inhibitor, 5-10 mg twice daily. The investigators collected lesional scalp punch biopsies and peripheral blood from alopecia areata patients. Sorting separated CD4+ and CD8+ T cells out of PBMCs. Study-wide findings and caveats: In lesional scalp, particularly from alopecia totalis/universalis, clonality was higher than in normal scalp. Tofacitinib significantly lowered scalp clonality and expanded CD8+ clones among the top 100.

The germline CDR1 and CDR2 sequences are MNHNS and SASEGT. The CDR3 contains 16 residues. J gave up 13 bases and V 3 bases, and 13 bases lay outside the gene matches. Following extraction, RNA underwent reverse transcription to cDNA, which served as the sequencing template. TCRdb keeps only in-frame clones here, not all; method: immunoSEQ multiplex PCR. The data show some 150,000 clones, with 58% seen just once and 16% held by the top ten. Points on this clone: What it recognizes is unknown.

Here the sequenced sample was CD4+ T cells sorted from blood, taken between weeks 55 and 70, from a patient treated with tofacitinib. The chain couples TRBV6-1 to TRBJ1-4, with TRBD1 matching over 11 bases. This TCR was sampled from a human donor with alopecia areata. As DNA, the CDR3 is TGTGCCAGCAGTGACCGGACAGGGGGCGTTTATGATGCACTGTTTTTT. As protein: CASSDRTGGVYDALFF.